Listed below are T cell receptor beta chains from one sample, sequenced in a study of blood T cell repertoires in COVID-19. Profiling relied on immunoSEQ multiplex PCR, and the TCRdb table lists in-frame clones only, not all of them. The sample comprises some 180,000 clones, roughly 82% of which are singletons, and roughly 5% rests with the top ten. The sequencing input was PBMCs or T cells enriched from blood (not recorded which). The receptors come from a woman in her sixties or seventies with acute COVID-19. Each CDR3 is given with its conserved first and last residue. The D gene is left open where the match is weak. The size entry is marked missing in some rows and otherwise reads once, few, many or a size class.

.	TRBV7-9	TRBJ1-3	.	TGTGCCAGCAGCCCCCCGACAGATTCTGGAAACACCATATATTTT	CASSPPTDSGNTIYF
.	TRBV4-3	TRBJ2-1	.	TGCGCCAGCAGCCAAGTGATGGGAGGAGAAGCGCAGTTCTTC	CASSQVMGGEAQFF
.	TRBV7-2	TRBJ2-7	.	TGTGCCAGCAGCTTAGATATGGGGGGCTACGAGCAGTACTTC	CASSLDMGGYEQYF
.	TRBV19	TRBJ1-1	.	TGTGCCAGTAGTATAGGATACAGAATCAACACTGAAGCTTTCTTT	CASSIGYRINTEAFF
.	TRBV27	TRBJ1-1	.	TGTGCCAGCGGCAGGATAGAAGCTTTCTTT	CASGRIEAFF
.	TRBV5-1	TRBJ1-2	TRBD1	TGCGCCAGCAGCTTGATAGCTTACGACAGGGGAGGTGGCTACACCTTC	CASSLIAYDRGGGYTF
.	TRBV27	TRBJ2-1	TRBD2	TGTGCCATCTCTCGTCCGGGACTAGCGGGAGCGAGTGAGCAGTTCTTC	CAISRPGLAGASEQFF
many	TRBV2	TRBJ1-5	.	TGTGCCAGCAGTGAATACCGTTGGGGCAGGGCCGGTCAGCCCCAGCATTTT	CASSEYRWGRAGQPQHF
.	TRBV6-5	TRBJ2-7	TRBD2	TGTGCCAGCAGCCCCATCGACGGGAGGGAGCAGTACTTC	CASSPIDGREQYF
.	TRBV7-6	TRBJ2-1	TRBD1	TGTGCCAGCAGCCCACGGGGAAGGGGGCCAAACTCCTACAATGAGCAGTTCTTC	CASSPRGRGPNSYNEQFF
once	TRBV7-9	TRBJ1-4	TRBD1	TGTGCCAGCTCGGGACAGCCTAATGAAAAACTGTTTTTT	CASSGQPNEKLFF
.	TRBV30	TRBJ1-5	.	TGTGCCTGGAGACGGGGGTACAATCAGCCCCAGCATTTT	CAWRRGYNQPQHF
.	TRBV2	TRBJ2-3	.	TGTGCCAGCAGTGGAGGGACTTGGGGCACAGATACGCAGTATTTT	CASSGGTWGTDTQYF
.	TRBV11-3	TRBJ2-2	.	TGTGCCAGCAGCCCCGACACGGGAAATTATCACACCGGGGAGCTGTTTTTT	CASSPDTGNYHTGELFF
.	TRBV5-1	TRBJ2-1	TRBD2	TGCGCCAGCAGCTCCGGGACTAGCGGGGTCGATGAGCAGTTCTTC	CASSSGTSGVDEQFF
.	TRBV7-9	TRBJ2-7	.	TGTGCCAGCAGTATAGCTTCTTCGCGGGACGAGCAGTACTTC	CASSIASSRDEQYF
.	TRBV27	TRBJ2-2	TRBD1	TGTGCCAGCAGGCCCGGGACAGCGGCCACCGGGGAGCTGTTTTTT	CASRPGTAATGELFF
.	TRBV29-1	TRBJ2-1	.	TGCAGCGTTGTCCCCGGGCGGGGTGAGCAGTTCTTC	CSVVPGRGEQFF
.	TRBV19	TRBJ1-6	.	TGTGCCAGTACCAAGGGCACAGGGAGAGGTTCACCCCTCCACTTT	CASTKGTGRGSPLHF
.	TRBV5-4	TRBJ2-3	TRBD1	TGTGCCACCGGACAGGGGACACTTAGCACAGATACGCAGTATTTT	CATGQGTLSTDTQYF
many	TRBV6-2/TRBV6-3	TRBJ2-1	.	TGTGCCAGCACCCCCGGGACATCCTACAATGAGCAGTTCTTC	CASTPGTSYNEQFF
.	TRBV18	TRBJ1-3	.	TGTGCCAGCTCACCAAACAGGGCTGGAAACACCATATATTTT	CASSPNRAGNTIYF
.	TRBV19	TRBJ1-2	.	TGTGCCAGTAGTATTGTCCTCGCGGACTATGGCTACACCTTC	CASSIVLADYGYTF
.	TRBV4-1	TRBJ2-3	.	TGCGCCAGCAGCCAGAGGGGCGGGAAGGCAGATACGCAGTATTTT	CASSQRGGKADTQYF
.	TRBV6-1	TRBJ2-3	TRBD1	TGTGCCAGCAGTGAAGGGACAGGGGGTGGGGATACGCAGTATTTT	CASSEGTGGGDTQYF
.	TRBV14	TRBJ1-2	TRBD1	TGTGCCAGCAGCCGATCCGGACAGGGAATATTCGGCTACACCTTC	CASSRSGQGIFGYTF
.	TRBV30	TRBJ2-7	.	TGTGCCTGGAGTGTACGGGGGGACACCCAACAGTACTTC	CAWSVRGDTQQYF
.	TRBV3-1/TRBV3-2	TRBJ1-2	.	TGTGCCAGCAGCCAAGAAGACAGATCGGGCTACACCTTC	CASSQEDRSGYTF
.	TRBV7-2	TRBJ2-1	.	TGTGCCAGCAGCTTAGACGGCAGGGCGTTTAATGAGCAGTTCTTC	CASSLDGRAFNEQFF
.	TRBV19	TRBJ2-1	TRBD2	TGTGCCAGTACCCGCTCGGGACTAGCGGGAGAAAATGAGCAGTTCTTC	CASTRSGLAGENEQFF
.	TRBV28	TRBJ2-1	.	TGTGCCAGCAGTTTAGCGGGACTCTCCAATGAGCAGTTCTTC	CASSLAGLSNEQFF
.	TRBV4-3	TRBJ2-1	.	TGCGCCAGCAGCCTCTTCGGGGGACGAGGCAATGAGCAGTTCTTC	CASSLFGGRGNEQFF
.	TRBV12-3/TRBV12-4	TRBJ1-2	.	TGTGCCAGCAGTCCCGACAGGTACGCGGGCTACACCTTC	CASSPDRYAGYTF
once	TRBV7-9	TRBJ2-1	.	TGTGCCAGCAGCCCTTTCGGACTGTCTCTATACAATGAGCAGTTCTTC	CASSPFGLSLYNEQFF
.	TRBV30	TRBJ1-2	.	TGTGCCTGGAGTGTACCTGGAGAAAAGTATGGCTACACCTTC	CAWSVPGEKYGYTF